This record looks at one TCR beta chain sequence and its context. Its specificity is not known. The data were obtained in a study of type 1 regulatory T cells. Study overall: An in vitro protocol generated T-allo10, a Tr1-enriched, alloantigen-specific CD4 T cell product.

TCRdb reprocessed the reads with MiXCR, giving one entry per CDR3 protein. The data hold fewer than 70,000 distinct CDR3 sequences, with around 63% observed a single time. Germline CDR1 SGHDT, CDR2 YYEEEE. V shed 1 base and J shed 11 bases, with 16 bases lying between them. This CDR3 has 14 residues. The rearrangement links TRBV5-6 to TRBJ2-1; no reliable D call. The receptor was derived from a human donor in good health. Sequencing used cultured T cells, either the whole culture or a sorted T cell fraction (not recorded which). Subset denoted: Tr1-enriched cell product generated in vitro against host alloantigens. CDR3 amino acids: CASSLPIDLRKQFF. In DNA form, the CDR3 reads TGTGCCAGCAGCTTGCCTATAGACCTTAGAAAGCAGTTCTTC.